The text below deals with one T cell receptor (beta chain). Its specificity is unknown. Germline CDR1 SGHTA, CDR2 FQGNSA. The CDR3 loop spans 19 amino acids. Trimming took 0 bases from V and 3 from J, leaving 21 bases between them. This sample was taken from a study of shared clonotypes between healthy human individuals. How the authors handled the data: ImmunoSEQ output held junction-only sequences without quality scores, so filtering differed. The protocol was immunoSEQ multiplex PCR, while the TCRdb copy is restricted to in-frame clones and leaves out a portion. The DNA was the basis for D and trimming; V, J and clone size are from that table. The repertoire holds about 2,200,000 clones, with approximately 94% as singletons. Naive CD8 cells comprised CD45RO-negative, CCR7-positively selected cells, excluding terminally differentiated effector memory CD45RA+ cells. Findings of the study overall: Sequencing depth was a factor that was expected to affect clonotype sharing among donors. The generation probabilities recorded for non-shared clonotypes fell below those of clonotypes shared by all four donors. Generally, estimated richness proved larger in naive subsets than it did in memory subsets.

Sequenced: naive CD8+ T cells from PBMCs. This clonotype was obtained from a man aged 18 to 30 in good health. Some clones in this sample may be carry-over from other donors' samples. The genes are TRBV7-2 and TRBJ1-3; D not resolved. CDR3 loop: CASSLAVIADVIDGNTIYF. The CDR3 DNA reads TGTGCCAGCAGCTTAGCCGTTATCGCGGACGTTATCGATGGAAACACCATATATTTT.